There are a few counts of the clone carrying this T cell receptor beta chain. Its antigen is not known. This entry is derived from a study of response to subunit inactivated influenza vaccine. Study-wide results and limits: Only a handful of new T cells, the authors suggested, are recruited with each seasonal influenza vaccination.

Unmatched junction bases numbered 7, after V lost 5 bases and J lost 0 bases. CDR3 size: 15 residues. From germline, CDR1 is DFQATT and CDR2 SNEGSKA (reference sequence). TCRdb reprocessed the RT-PCR reads via MiXCR and lists one record per CDR3 protein. The sample holds 300,000 to 350,000 distinct CDR3 sequences, about a fifth seen once. The chain links TRBV20-1 to TRBJ1-3; 7 nucleotides align to TRBD1. The TCR comes from a man between 45 and 75 years old who received an inactivated influenza vaccine. Here the sequenced sample was PBMCs from blood, taken around 22 months after vaccination. CDR3 in DNA: TGCAGTGCTCGCCACAGGGGTTACTCTGGAAACACCATATATTTT. Encoded protein: CSARHRGYSGNTIYF.